The present T cell receptor beta chain was sequenced within a study of OX40 agonist ivuxolimab in advanced cancers. The overall study: Patients received ivuxolimab, an agonistic anti-OX40 (CD134) antibody. General study points: Also showing low normalized T-cell clonal expansion were some of the nonresponders. Antigens targeted by the expanded peripheral T cells were not determined.

With baseline, cycle 4 day 1, and cycle 7 day 1 as timepoints, blood was sampled. Profiling relied on immunoSEQ multiplex PCR, and the TCRdb table lists in-frame clones only, not all of them. This table holds about 40,000 clones, around 83% found once. Concerning this clone: As yet, its antigen is unknown.

V was clipped by 3 bases and J by 6 bases; unmatched bases: 3. Germline CDR1 and CDR2: SGHTA and FQGTGA. CDR3 length: 14 amino acids. The V call is TRBV7-3, the J call TRBJ2-1; 9 positions agree with TRBD2. The clonotype originates from an adult with an advanced solid tumor such as melanoma, head and neck, liver or kidney cancer. The source was CD4+ or CD8+ T cells sorted from blood, collected in a trial of the OX40 agonist ivuxolimab. In DNA form, the CDR3 reads TGTGCCAGCAGCTTCCTAGCGGGGCCCAATGAGCAGTTCTTC. Residues: CASSFLAGPNEQFF.